The present T cell receptor beta chain was sequenced within a study of cytomegalovirus exposure and HLA in healthy donors listed by TCRdb under 2017. For the wider study: An earlier analysis of approximately 640 of the donors reported 250 to 300 Gb of sequence data and about 100 million unique TCR beta sequences from around 200 million T cells. About 280 gigabases of sequencing data and approximately 84 million unique TCR sequences were included in an early release covering roughly 600 HLA-typed donors. The genetic ancestry cluster associated with self-reported Caucasian donors included roughly four fifths of the approximately 410 genotyped donors. The study aimed to test whether signatures of past pathogen exposure could be identified by cataloging public T cell receptors. The study profiled the T cell repertoires of hundreds of subjects by immunosequencing and related them to cytomegalovirus serostatus. In addition to the first cohort of 666 subjects, a separate validation cohort of 120 different subjects was used. To predict cytomegalovirus infection status, the study brought together high-throughput TCR immunosequencing, statistical association of individual TCRs with disease status, and machine learning. In a later analysis, previously published TCR beta repertoires from 670 or so donors were re-analyzed and high-resolution HLA genotyping was added so that TCR occurrence patterns could be studied. Rather than drawing on any new phenotypic data, the later analysis identified candidate immune exposures from TCR beta sequences and the way those sequences occurred across donors. An earlier analysis of 500 to 750 of the donors applied high-throughput TCR beta sequencing to assess whether each TCR beta V gene segment acted as functional or pseudogenic. Donor age, sex, ethnicity and CMV serostatus were compiled together with the repertoire data. A later genetic analysis used genome-wide SNP genotypes for about 60% of the roughly 670 donors, treating that subset as a discovery cohort. All discovery cohort repertoires had been generated on a single sequencing platform. Both class I and class II loci were covered by HLA typing, at four-digit resolution. Typing coverage differed by locus: A, B, C, DRB1 and DQB1 were typed in roughly 629-630 donors, DQA1 in about 510, DPA1 in approximately 600, and DPB1 in roughly 450. About five DR-DQ haplotypes were handled as single units for association and clustering because linkage in the cohort was strong. Among roughly 400 genotyped donors of the cohort, an average of 235,054 unique TCR beta nucleotide sequences were sequenced per donor, 15% to 20% of them non-productive.

Here is what the overall study found, with its caveats: It was suggested by the authors that the approach could potentially be generalized to other disease states and immunological phenotypes. A group of highly shared sequence variants was considered likely to be a technical artifact of the sequencing pipeline. In a later analysis, 15,000 to 20,000 TCR beta sequences were associated with specific HLA alleles at a false discovery rate of 0.05. Immune exposure information for the cohort was limited to CMV serostatus. This cohort had only TCR beta chains sequenced, and the lack of alpha or paired-chain data limited which features could be detected. About 17 rarely observed V segments, including chromosome 9 orphons, were excluded from the earlier analysis of almost 600 of the donors because counts were too low. A further reported finding was that TCR beta sequences accurately predicted the HLA-A and HLA-B alleles for most subjects in the first cohort. Across donors, most TCR sequences were observed very rarely, whereas some public TCRs were present in many individuals. The classifier was reported to diagnose cytomegalovirus status with high specificity and sensitivity in both the original and validation cohorts. In vitro tests confirmed that three of the cytomegalovirus-associated TCR beta chains recognize cytomegalovirus antigens. In a later genetic analysis, a missense DCLRE1C variant was associated with V-gene and J-gene trimming of TCR beta chains, and the association was replicated in an independent cohort. A total of about 180 TCR beta chains were listed by the study as associated with cytomegalovirus. Some IMGT-functional V segments, including TRBV6-2 and TRBV6-3, could not be distinguished by the 87-base-pair reads and were therefore excluded. In an earlier analysis of approximately 600 of the donors, most TCR beta V segments were observed in productive rearrangements about 90% or about 30% of the time, broadly matching IMGT annotations. HLA typing was unavailable for some donors at each locus, so association tests used only the typed subset. Most CMV-associated TCR beta chains appeared to be HLA-restricted in a later analysis, and the HLA associations seemed to be driven largely by CMV exposure. Linkage disequilibrium might explain the correlated functional status among segregating V segments, but an unknown experimental factor could not be ruled out. In a later genetic analysis, fewer N-insertions in productive TCRs were reported among donors in an Asian-associated ancestry cluster than the 666-donor mean. In a later analysis, the rate of TCR association differed among HLA loci, with DRB1 alleles having the most associated TCRs and HLA-C alleles having the fewest. According to a later analysis, parvovirus B19, influenza, CMV and Epstein-Barr virus appeared linked to several top co-occurrence clusters. Compared with equally common non-associated chains, HLA-associated TCR beta chains in a later analysis were more clonally expanded and had lower generation probabilities. The presence/absence analyses assumed that sequencing depth was roughly uniform across donors, and that assumption may not be true. When HLA alleles, especially DR and DQ, strongly co-occurred, attributing TCR associations to individual alleles was difficult.

In regard to this clone: The target of this receptor is not known. Base qualities are not provided; no much larger clone lies one nucleotide away.

The library came from the immunoSEQ multiplex PCR assay. For the multiplex PCR, a mixture combining 60 forward primers for TCR Vbeta segments and 13 reverse primers for TCR Jbeta segments was used. The CDR3 region of rearranged TCR beta genes was amplified from genomic DNA with a multiplex PCR assay. Amplified TCR beta libraries were sequenced as 87-base-pair reads on the Illumina HiSeq System. The published analysis was carried out like this. In a later analysis, tens of millions of unique TCR beta chains were counted across the 690 or so repertoires, and around 10 million of these chains were shared by at least two donors. A nearest-neighbor algorithm error-corrected the raw reads and collapsed the reads into unique sequences, merging closely related sequences to remove PCR and sequencing errors. CDR3 sequences were aligned to IMGT reference sequences to assign V, D and J gene segments. For a sequence to be retained, a match of at least six nucleotides to both a V gene segment and a J gene segment was required. Rearrangements were classified as productive when the CDR3 lacked stop codons and remained in frame with V and J, and all other rearrangements were classified as non-productive. Following IMGT convention, CDR3 was defined as the stretch from the second conserved V-encoded cysteine up to the conserved J-encoded phenylalanine. The earlier analysis of about 620 of the donors excluded sequences that lacked an unambiguous match to a single V gene segment. An earlier analysis of 587 of the donors classified V segments as functional when productive rearrangements were above 56.7% and as segregating when the standard deviation between donors was above 5%. A statistical classification framework was built to diagnose cytomegalovirus status from the catalog of TCR beta chain sequences. In a later analysis, TCR nucleotide sequences were compared against IMGT/GENE-DB human TR gene sequences so that V and J genes could be assigned. Using the TCRdist pipeline, a later analysis assigned CDR3 sequences along with most-parsimonious VDJ recombination scenarios. In a later analysis, each TCR beta chain was defined by its CDR3 amino acid sequence together with its V-gene family, and reads without a unique V-gene family were excluded. In a later analysis, nearly 600 highly shared, low-generation-probability nucleotide sequences were removed to address suspected cross-contamination and a sequencing artifact. In a later analysis, a clonal expansion index for each public chain was calculated from normalized within-repertoire ranks of inferred template counts. In a later analysis, generation probabilities were computed with a VDJ recombination model fitted to out-of-frame rearrangements, and the resulting probabilities were checked against IGoR. A later analysis scored TCR-TCR, TCR-HLA and TCR-CMV co-occurrence with hypergeometric tests, applying a repertoire-size bias correction to TCR pairs. In a later analysis, false discovery rates were estimated by permuting HLA or CMV assignments 20 times. In a later analysis, co-occurring TCRs were grouped using DBSCAN, and TCRdist sequence similarity was added for clustering within HLA-allele-positive subsets. For co-occurrence clustering, repertoires with fewer than 30,000 or more than 120,000 public chains were excluded, along with several repertoires with anomalous nucleotide sharing. The table was pulled from immuneACCESS by TCRdb, which kept in-frame rearrangements only. Such tables lose some clones; where checked, under half of the loss comes from unresolved V genes, and the rest has no known cause. V, J and clone size derive from that table, while D and trimming were established from the DNA sequence. For this sample there are 60,000 to 85,000 clones; 74% appear just once. The ten largest clones represent roughly an eighth of the sample.

The cohort comprised hundreds of healthy bone marrow donors. At the time of sampling, every cohort member was nominally healthy, though immune exposures that went unrecorded were likely present. CMV serostatus was recorded as positive for some 300 and negative for about 50% of the 666 cohort members, whereas no CMV serostatus was recorded for the donor in question. A peripheral blood sample was provided by each donor, and peripheral blood mononuclear cells were used for TCR beta sequencing. Genomic DNA was extracted from the blood cell samples with the Qiagen DNeasy Blood Extraction Kit. CDR3 length: 15 amino acids, cysteine to phenylalanine. The entry retains the CDR3 DNA only, 45 bases that are in frame from base 1. Unmatched junction bases come to 13, with V trimmed by 4 bases and J by 8 bases. Taken from the germline V gene (reference sequence), the CDR1 and CDR2 loops are SEHNR and FQNEAQ.

The sequence links TRBV7-9 to TRBJ1-2; 7 junctional bases match TRBD1. The sequence was obtained from a human donor in good health. The sample was PBMCs. This receptor carries the CDR3 CASSSGDSPLFGYTF. The DNA reads TGTGCCAGCAGCTCGGGGGACAGCCCCTTGTTCGGCTACACCTTC. Joined to the reference TRBV7-9 and TRBJ1-2 proteins, this CDR3 gives the full variable domain: DTGVSQNPRHKITKRGQNVTFRCDPISEHNRLYWYRQTLGQGPEFLTYFQNEAQLEKSRLLSDRFSAERPKGSFSTLEIQRTEQGDSAMYLCASSSGDSPLFGYTFGSGTRLTVV.